These 24 T cell receptor beta chains originate from one sample sequenced in a study of blood T cell repertoires in COVID-19. Assay used: immunoSEQ multiplex PCR; TCRdb lists only in-frame clones, some missing. The repertoire holds 110,000 to 150,000 clones, more than 75% seen once, with approximately 4.1% in the top ten. Sequenced: peripheral blood. These receptors originate from a woman older than 75 with acute or convalescent COVID-19.

The rearrangement links TRBV2 to TRBJ1-3; a weak D match, TRBD1 (5 bases). V was cut by 7 bases and J by 0 bases, with 22 bases left in between. The CDR3 sequence is 18 residues long. Germline CDR1 is SNHLY and CDR2 is FYNNEI. The CDR3 region has the DNA TGTGCCAGCAACATTGGTGGACCTAGGGGAATCTCTGGAAACACCATATATTTT. Its protein product is CASNIGGPRGISGNTIYF. The whole variable domain, remainder taken from reference TRBV2 and TRBJ1-3, is EPEVTQTPSHQVTQMGQEVILRCVPISNHLYFYWYRQILGQKVEFLVSFYNNEISEKSEIFDDQFSVERPDGSNFTLKIRSTKLEDSAMYFCASNIGGPRGISGNTIYFGEGSWLTVV.

This clone was recorded a few times. The rearrangement uses TRBV11-2 and TRBJ2-3, with a weak D call TRBD2 (5 bases). Germline V gene data show CDR1 as SGHAT and CDR2 as FQNNGV. The CDR3 spans 15 residues. The germline V and J ends were trimmed by 0 bases and 3 bases, with 10 bases remaining between them. This CDR3 is CASSLEGKRTDTQYF. The CDR3 DNA follows: TGTGCCAGCAGCTTAGAAGGGAAGCGGACAGATACGCAGTATTTT.

This chain joins TRBV11-2 and TRBJ1-1; D unresolved. CDR3 length equals 16 residues. The germline V gene has CDR1 SGHAT and CDR2 FQNNGV. V was cut by 0 bases and J by 11 bases, with 22 bases left in between. The CDR3 DNA reads as TGTGCCAGCAGCTTAGATCCGGGGTCAATCAGGCTCGAGGCTTTCTTT. It yields the protein CASSLDPGSIRLEAFF.

This rearrangement joins TRBV27 to TRBJ1-1, with 11 positions matching TRBD1. The J segment lost 7 bases and the V segment lost 5 bases, leaving 9 bases of the junction unmatched. This CDR3 is built from 15 residues. Germline assignment: CDR1 MNHEY and CDR2 SMNVEV (reference sequence). The CDR3 DNA follows: TGTGCCAGCAGTCTGGACAGGGGGCCTATTTATGAAGCTTTCTTT. This sequence encodes CASSLDRGPIYEAFF.

This clone was recorded a few times. V usage is TRBV5-1 and J usage is TRBJ1-1; the D gene is possibly TRBD1 (5 bases). Germline V gene lookup returns CDR1 SGHRS and CDR2 YFSETQ. This CDR3 contains 14 residues. V lost 4 bases and J lost 5, with 15 bases in between. In DNA form, the CDR3 reads TGCGCCAGCAGCCTAAACGGGGGTGGGACTGAAGCTTTCTTT. It codes for CASSLNGGGTEAFF. The variable domain in full, completed from reference TRBV5-1 and TRBJ1-1, reads KAGVTQTPRYLIKTRGQQVTLSCSPISGHRSVSWYQQTPGQGLQFLFEYFSETQRNKGNFPGRFSGRQFSNSRSEMNVSTLELGDSALYLCASSLNGGGTEAFFGQGTRLTVV.

V usage is TRBV3-1 (or the pseudogene TRBV3-2) and J usage is TRBJ2-1; tentatively, D is TRBD2 (6 bases). From germline, CDR1 is LGHDT and CDR2 YNNKEL (reference sequence). The CDR3 loop spans 17 amino acids. Trimming pared 1 base from V and 0 bases from J, leaving 13 bases between. CDR3 nucleotides: TGTGCCAGCAGCCAAGTTCGGGGACTCCCCTCCTACAATGAGCAGTTCTTC. It is translated as CASSQVRGLPSYNEQFF.

This rearrangement joins TRBV14 to TRBJ1-2; tentative D call: TRBD1 (6 bases). Trimming cost V 4 bases and J 1 base, with 10 bases left between them. From germline, CDR1 is SGHDN and CDR2 FVKESK. CDR3 length: 14 amino acids. CDR3 in amino acids: CASSPTDSNYGYTF. The CDR3, as DNA: TGTGCCAGCAGCCCTACGGACAGTAACTATGGCTACACCTTC.

The chain links TRBV6-5 to TRBJ1-2, with 9 bases fitting TRBD1. CDR1 MNHEY and CDR2 SVGAGI come from the germline V gene. The CDR3 loop spans 16 amino acids. After removal of 1 base from V and 4 bases from J, the junction contained 7 bases not matched to a gene. The CDR3, as DNA: TGTGCCAGCAGTTACTTCACCCGGGACAGGGTCTATGGCTACACCTTC. Protein product: CASSYFTRDRVYGYTF.

The chain has TRBV24-1 and TRBJ1-2; the match to TRBD1 covers 9 bases. Germline trimming cut 4 bases from V and 7 bases from J; bases unmatched to any gene: 12. The CDR3 has 16 residues. Germline assignment: CDR1 KGHDR and CDR2 SFDVKD. The CDR3 DNA sequence: TGTGCCACCAGTGAGTCCCCGGGACAGGGCGCATCTGGCTACACCTTC. Amino acids: CATSESPGQGASGYTF.

V usage is TRBV19 and J usage is TRBJ1-3; 7 nucleotides align to TRBD1. Losses at the gene ends were 5 bases for V and 0 bases for J; bases not matched to a gene: 4. The CDR3 totals 15 residues. Germline values: CDR1 LNHDA, CDR2 SQIVND (reference sequence). The CDR3 sequence: CASSVDRDSGNTIYF. The CDR3 region has the DNA TGTGCCAGTAGTGTCGACAGGGACTCTGGAAACACCATATATTTT.

In its sample, this clone was seen a few times. CDR3 nucleotides: TGTGCCAGCTCACCACCTAGCGGGAAATACTACGAGCAGTACTTC. Its protein product is CASSPPSGKYYEQYF. The chain is built from TRBV18 and TRBJ2-7; the match to TRBD2 covers 8 bases. V dropped 0 bases and J dropped 3; count of bases not matched to a gene: 4. CDR3 length: 15 residues. CDR1 is KGHSH, CDR2 LQKENI, per germline.

V usage is TRBV6-5 and J usage is TRBJ1-2, with 7 bases that match TRBD1. The CDR3 has 15 amino acids. From germline, CDR1 is MNHEY and CDR2 SVGAGI. The ends lost 4 bases at V and 2 bases at J; junction bases unmatched: 7. The chain's CDR3 is CASSSGQVVNYGYTF. In nucleotides, the CDR3 is TGTGCCAGCAGTTCAGGACAGGTCGTAAACTATGGCTACACCTTC.

This sequence joins TRBV10-3 and TRBJ1-3, with 7 bases aligning to TRBD1. CDR3 length: 12 amino acids. V shed 0 bases and J 14 bases; nucleotides not matched to a gene: 4. From germline, CDR1 is ENHRY and CDR2 SYGVKD. The CDR3 here is CAISESGGVLYF. DNA of the CDR3: TGTGCCATCAGTGAGTCAGGGGGCGTGCTATATTTT.

This sequence joins TRBV5-5 and TRBJ2-5; 13 bases line up with TRBD2. CDR3 size: 16 residues. Germline V CDR1 and CDR2: SGHKS, YYEKEE (reference sequence). The ends lost 4 bases at V and 4 bases at J; junction bases unmatched: 7. The CDR3 protein is CASSPGRTSGRETQYF. The CDR3 DNA reads TGTGCCAGCAGCCCGGGCCGGACTAGCGGGAGAGAGACCCAGTACTTC. The full variable domain, rest sourced from reference TRBV5-5 and TRBJ2-5, is DAGVTQSPTHLIKTRGQQVTLRCSPISGHKSVSWYQQVLGQGPQFIFQYYEKEERGRGNFPDRFSARQFPNYSSELNVNALLLGDSALYLCASSPGRTSGRETQYFGPGTRLLVL.

The CDR3 nucleotides read TGTGCCAGCACACTTGCGAGTAGACAGGGCACAGATACGCAGTATTTT. Its protein product is CASTLASRQGTDTQYF. The chain uses TRBV11-2 and TRBJ2-3; perhaps TRBD1 as D (6 bases). From germline, CDR1 is SGHAT and CDR2 FQNNGV. This CDR3 is built from 16 residues. Trimming removed 7 bases at V and 1 base at J, with 18 bases between.

The table lists this clone with a count of one. This chain connects TRBV2 to TRBJ1-1; D not certain. V shed 6 bases and J shed 10 bases, with 18 bases lying between them. Germline V gene lookup returns CDR1 SNHLY and CDR2 FYNNEI. CDR3 length: 13 residues. The CDR3 coding sequence is TGTGCCAGCAGCCGTAGGACGGTCGGAGGAGCTTTCTTT. Translating gives CASSRRTVGGAFF. The full variable domain, with the rest looked up from reference TRBV2 and TRBJ1-1, is EPEVTQTPSHQVTQMGQEVILRCVPISNHLYFYWYRQILGQKVEFLVSFYNNEISEKSEIFDDQFSVERPDGSNFTLKIRSTKLEDSAMYFCASSRRTVGGAFFGQGTRLTVV.

The chain carries TRBV5-6 and TRBJ1-1; D call uncertain. Trimming shortened V by 4 bases and J by 1 base, and 8 bases separated the two germline ends. There are 13 residues in the CDR3. The germline V gene encodes CDR1 SGHDT and CDR2 YYEEEE. Here the CDR3 reads CASSLPRNTEAFF. CDR3 bases: TGTGCCAGCAGCCTCCCGAGGAACACTGAAGCTTTCTTT.

In this sample, this clone turned up once. This chain links TRBV7-2 with TRBJ2-3, with D hard to call. Germline lookup yields CDR1 SGHTA and CDR2 FQGNSA. The V and J ends lost 5 bases and 5 bases respectively, with 8 bases between them. The CDR3 loop spans 12 amino acids. The CDR3 is CASSPHRDTQYF. DNA for the CDR3: TGTGCCAGCAGCCCCCACAGAGATACGCAGTATTTT.

The chain uses TRBV18 and TRBJ2-7; 8 nucleotides agree with TRBD2. Germline values: CDR1 KGHSH, CDR2 LQKENI. The CDR3 totals 14 residues. Trimming cost V 4 bases and J 7 bases; bases outside gene matches: 9. CDR3 sequence: CASSLAGGEGEQYF. The DNA of the CDR3 is TGTGCCAGCTCACTCGCGGGAGGTGAGGGGGAGCAGTACTTC.

Only one count was recorded for this clone. V is TRBV11-2 and J is TRBJ2-7; the D is unclear. V dropped 8 bases and J dropped 1 base, with 12 bases sitting between them. CDR1 is SGHAT and CDR2 is FQNNGV in the germline V gene. The CDR3 sequence is 13 residues long. CDR3 in amino acids: CASHPSISYEQYF. CDR3 coding DNA: TGTGCCAGCCATCCCAGTATTTCCTACGAGCAGTACTTC.

This clone came up a few times. The chain links TRBV6-5 to TRBJ2-5; 9 nucleotides agree with TRBD2. Looked up from germline, CDR1 is MNHEY and CDR2 is SVGAGI. The V and J ends lost 6 bases and 3 bases, in that order; junction bases with no gene match: 8. The CDR3 extends over 15 amino acids. DNA of the CDR3: TGTGCCAGCAGCAACCCAAGCGGGGGGAAAGAGACCCAGTACTTC. This encodes CASSNPSGGKETQYF.

This clone was seen a handful of times. The chain uses TRBV23-1 and TRBJ2-5, with 10 positions matching TRBD2. TRBV23-1 is treated as an ORF (open reading frame) with a function not yet certain. The CDR3 contains 16 residues. V dropped 8 bases and J dropped 4; count of bases not matched to a gene: 13. This CDR3 reads CASEGDASGGVETQYF. In DNA form, the CDR3 reads TGCGCCAGCGAAGGGGATGCTAGCGGGGGAGTAGAGACCCAGTACTTC.

The J gene is TRBJ2-7, the V gene TRBV28; tentative D call: TRBD2 (5 bases). With 2 bases removed from V and 2 bases from J, the gap between germline ends came to 16 bases. Germline lookup yields CDR1 MDHEN and CDR2 SYDVKM. CDR3 length: 16 residues. CDR3: CASSLRWEPGTYEQYF. The CDR3, as DNA: TGTGCCAGCAGTTTACGGTGGGAACCCGGGACCTACGAGCAGTACTTC.

The sample holds one count of this clone. This sequence joins TRBV27 and TRBJ1-2, with 9 bases fitting TRBD1. V was pared by 2 bases and J by 5 bases, with 6 bases of the junction left unmatched. There are 15 residues in the CDR3. Germline V gives CDR1 MNHEY, CDR2 SMNVEV (reference sequence). In nucleotides, the CDR3 is TGTGCCAGCAGTTTAGCACAGGGGGCGCGGTATGGCTACACCTTC. Its translation: CASSLAQGARYGYTF.